This is a list of T cell receptor beta chains from one sample in a study of blood T cell repertoires in COVID-19. The table came from immunoSEQ multiplex PCR; TCRdb's copy has only in-frame clones and leaves some out. Counted here are just over 150,000 clones, 75% to 90% occurring once; the ten biggest clones make up around 2.5%. What was sequenced was peripheral blood. The receptors originated from a woman aged 70-85 years with acute or convalescent COVID-19. CDR3s include the opening cysteine and the closing phenylalanine or tryptophan. The order of the fields is CDR3 length, D gene, J gene, clone size, V gene, CDR3 DNA, CDR3 protein. A D gene is named only where the DNA matches it firmly. Clone size appears in some rows only: once, few, many, or a class for an expanded clone.

cdr3_length: 15
d_call: TRBD1
j_call: TRBJ1-3
clone_size: once
v_call: TRBV18
cdr3_nt: TGTGCCAGCTCCCCACAGGGGGCGCCTGGAAACACCATATATTTT
cdr3_aa: CASSPQGAPGNTIYF

cdr3_length: 14
d_call: NA
j_call: TRBJ2-2
clone_size: NA
v_call: TRBV19
cdr3_nt: TGTGCCAGTAGTATTTCACTGAACACCGGGGAGCTGTTTTTT
cdr3_aa: CASSISLNTGELFF

cdr3_length: 15
d_call: NA
j_call: TRBJ2-2
clone_size: NA
v_call: TRBV28
cdr3_nt: TGTGCCAGCAGTTTAGCGGGTTCGAACACCGGGGAGCTGTTTTTT
cdr3_aa: CASSLAGSNTGELFF

cdr3_length: 15
d_call: TRBD1
j_call: TRBJ1-1
clone_size: NA
v_call: TRBV5-4
cdr3_nt: TGTGCCAGCAGCCAGACAGGGTACGGGAACACTGAAGCTTTCTTT
cdr3_aa: CASSQTGYGNTEAFF

cdr3_length: 15
d_call: NA
j_call: TRBJ1-6
clone_size: NA
v_call: TRBV14
cdr3_nt: TGTGCCAGCAGCCAAGATGGGAGATATAATTCACCCCTCCACTTT
cdr3_aa: CASSQDGRYNSPLHF

cdr3_length: 14
d_call: NA
j_call: TRBJ2-3
clone_size: NA
v_call: TRBV15
cdr3_nt: TGTGCCACCAGCTTCTGGGGCCAGACAGATACGCAGTATTTT
cdr3_aa: CATSFWGQTDTQYF

cdr3_length: 23
d_call: NA
j_call: TRBJ2-1
clone_size: NA
v_call: TRBV21-1
cdr3_nt: TGTGCCAGCAGCAATTTGGCCCCTCATGAGGGACTAGCGGGGGATAGCTCCTACAATGAGCAGTTCTTC
cdr3_aa: CASSNLAPHEGLAGDSSYNEQFF

cdr3_length: 16
d_call: NA
j_call: TRBJ2-2
clone_size: NA
v_call: TRBV27
cdr3_nt: TGTGCCAGCAGGGGGCGCGGAAAGTCGGACACCGGGGAGCTGTTTTTT
cdr3_aa: CASRGRGKSDTGELFF

cdr3_length: 15
d_call: NA
j_call: TRBJ1-1
clone_size: NA
v_call: TRBV18
cdr3_nt: TGTGCCAGCTCACCACCCCAAGGGGGTGGGACTGAAGCTTTCTTT
cdr3_aa: CASSPPQGGGTEAFF

cdr3_length: 13
d_call: TRBD2
j_call: TRBJ2-7
clone_size: NA
v_call: TRBV12-3/TRBV12-4
cdr3_nt: TGTGCCAGCAGTGGTCAGGGAGGGCGCGAGCAGTACTTC
cdr3_aa: CASSGQGGREQYF

cdr3_length: 16
d_call: TRBD1
j_call: TRBJ1-3
clone_size: NA
v_call: TRBV4-3
cdr3_nt: TGCGCCAGCAGCCAAGAGACAGGGGCTGGTGGAAACACCATATATTTT
cdr3_aa: CASSQETGAGGNTIYF

cdr3_length: 13
d_call: NA
j_call: TRBJ2-3
clone_size: NA
v_call: TRBV15
cdr3_nt: TGTGCCACCGGCGGTCAGGGAACAGATACGCAGTATTTT
cdr3_aa: CATGGQGTDTQYF

cdr3_length: 17
d_call: TRBD1
j_call: TRBJ1-3
clone_size: NA
v_call: TRBV7-2
cdr3_nt: TGTGCCAGCAGCCAAGCCGGGACAGGGGGCTCTGGAAACACCATATATTTT
cdr3_aa: CASSQAGTGGSGNTIYF

cdr3_length: 12
d_call: NA
j_call: TRBJ1-1
clone_size: NA
v_call: TRBV6-5
cdr3_nt: TGTGCCAGCAAGGAGGGTTGGACTGAAGCTTTCTTT
cdr3_aa: CASKEGWTEAFF

cdr3_length: 17
d_call: NA
j_call: TRBJ1-1
clone_size: NA
v_call: TRBV11-3
cdr3_nt: TGTGCCAGCAGCTTAGAGACCTGGGGAGGTTCGAACACTGAAGCTTTCTTT
cdr3_aa: CASSLETWGGSNTEAFF

cdr3_length: 13
d_call: NA
j_call: TRBJ1-5
clone_size: NA
v_call: TRBV2
cdr3_nt: TGTGCCAGCAGTGGGGCAGGGAATCAGCCCCAGCATTTT
cdr3_aa: CASSGAGNQPQHF